These 25 T cell receptor beta chains were all obtained from the same sample, sequenced in a study of Ad26.COV2.S vaccination and SARS-CoV-2 variants. TCRdb's copy holds only in-frame clones and misses some; the assay was immunoSEQ multiplex PCR. The sample contains 300,000 to 400,000 clones, around 86% of which appear only once. Sample treatment: roughly 18 received Ad26.COV2.S at low or high dose, single or two shots; 5 received placebo; per-sample allocation not given. Sampling took place 63 days after the first vaccine or placebo injection. The source was peripheral blood, collected in a trial of Ad26.COV2.S vaccine versus placebo. These receptors all stem from a person aged 18-65 years who received the Ad26.COV2.S COVID-19 vaccine or a placebo.

The chain has TRBV4-2 and TRBJ1-1; D remains unclear. With 0 bases removed from V and 5 bases from J, the gap between germline ends came to 19 bases. Germline V CDR1 and CDR2: LGHNA, YNFKEQ. The CDR3 is 17 amino acids. CDR3 in amino acids: CASSQDKEWKTGTEAFF. In DNA form, the CDR3 reads TGTGCCAGCAGCCAAGATAAAGAGTGGAAAACGGGGACTGAAGCTTTCTTT.

The rearrangement joins TRBV18 to TRBJ1-1; 8 bases line up with TRBD1. Germline CDR1 is KGHSH and CDR2 is LQKENI. This CDR3 comprises 17 residues. The ends lost 1 base at V and 2 bases at J; junction bases unmatched: 9. As DNA, the CDR3 is TGTGCCAGCTCACCACGGTCGACAGGGACAGGTAACACTGAAGCTTTCTTT. Its translation: CASSPRSTGTGNTEAFF.

This chain joins TRBV6-5 and TRBJ1-6; D is ambiguous. The germline CDR1 and CDR2 sequences are MNHEY and SVGAGI. The CDR3 spans 13 residues. V lost 0 bases to trimming and J lost 9 bases, with 6 bases between them. DNA for the CDR3: TGTGCCAGCAGTTACTCTGTGATTTCACCCCTCCACTTT. It encodes CASSYSVISPLHF.

The CDR3 sequence is CASSVGDRVGEQYF. DNA for the CDR3: TGTGCCAGCAGCGTAGGGGACCGGGTGGGAGAGCAGTACTTC. V gene TRBV9 combines with J gene TRBJ2-7; D tentatively reads TRBD1 or TRBD2 (5 bases each). CDR1 SGDLS and CDR2 YYNGEE come from the germline V gene. With 0 bases removed from V and 7 bases from J, the gap between germline ends came to 14 bases. This CDR3 region has 14 residues.

Concerning this clone itself: One junction end disagrees with the germline gene, perhaps due to a read error. In DNA form, the CDR3 reads TGTGCCAGCAGCCAAATGCGAGGCAAACAGCCCCAGCATTTT. Translation: CASSQMRGKQPQHF. The chain couples TRBV4-2 to TRBJ1-5; no reliable D call. The CDR3 length is 14 residues. From germline, CDR1 is LGHNA and CDR2 YNFKEQ.

The chain employs TRBV5-4 and TRBJ2-7; perhaps TRBD2 as D (6 bases). Germline V gene sequence: CDR1 SGHNT, CDR2 YYREEE (reference sequence). Deletions cut 1 base from V and 3 bases from J, with 14 bases between. The CDR3 consists of 15 residues. The CDR3 DNA is TGTGCCAGCAGCTTGCGTACGGGACTCGGCTACGAGCAGTACTTC. It codes for CASSLRTGLGYEQYF.

The V and J genes are TRBV7-9 and TRBJ1-3, with D uncertain. This CDR3 spans 12 amino acids. V was clipped by 2 bases and J by 11 bases, with 10 bases between them. Germline V CDR1 and CDR2: SEHNR, FQNEAQ (reference sequence). The chain's CDR3 is CASSLTGEAIYF. CDR3 sequence (DNA): TGTGCCAGCAGCTTAACCGGGGAAGCCATATATTTT. Supplemented by reference TRBV7-9 and TRBJ1-3, the full variable domain reads DTGVSQNPRHKITKRGQNVTFRCDPISEHNRLYWYRQTLGQGPEFLTYFQNEAQLEKSRLLSDRFSAERPKGSFSTLEIQRTEQGDSAMYLCASSLTGEAIYFGEGSWLTVV.

Notes on this clone: At one end the junction does not follow the germline gene, possibly because of a read error. The chain is built from TRBV19 and TRBJ1-2; TRBD1 agrees at 9 bases. CDR3 length equals 14 residues. Germline-derived CDR1 and CDR2 are LNHDA and SQIVND (reference sequence). In DNA form, the CDR3 reads TGTGCCAGTAGTAAGACAATGGGACAGGGAAAAGACGCCTTC. This codes for CASSKTMGQGKDAF.

This chain joins TRBV6-5 and TRBJ2-7, with TRBD1 identical over 9 bases. The V and J ends lost 6 bases and 3 bases, in that order; junction bases with no gene match: 6. Per the germline V gene, CDR1 is MNHEY and CDR2 is SVGAGI. The CDR3 consists of 14 residues. The CDR3 DNA sequence: TGTGCCAGCAGAAGGGGACAGGGACTCTACGAGCAGTACTTC. Translating it yields CASRRGQGLYEQYF.

V is TRBV5-8 and J is TRBJ2-2, with a tentative D call TRBD2 (5 bases). Trimming pared 0 bases from V and 5 bases from J, leaving 14 bases between. The CDR3 totals 16 residues. Germline CDR1 reads SGHTS; CDR2 reads YDEGEE. CDR3 in amino acids: CASSLGQTTGTGELFF. CDR3 sequence (DNA): TGTGCCAGCAGCTTGGGCCAGACTACGGGGACCGGGGAGCTGTTTTTT.

The rearrangement joins TRBV13 to TRBJ2-3; D is unresolved. The CDR3 totals 12 residues. The V gene lost 5 bases and the J gene lost 7 bases, with 10 bases spanning the gap. Per the germline V gene, CDR1 is PRHDT and CDR2 is FYEKMQ (reference sequence). As DNA, the CDR3 is TGTGCCAGCAGCAACGAAGGAAATACGCAGTATTTT. It translates to CASSNEGNTQYF.

The chain recombines TRBV24-1 with TRBJ2-3; no definite D call. CDR1 and CDR2 from the germline V gene are KGHDR and SFDVKD. Trimming removed 5 bases at V and 2 bases at J, with 7 bases between. The CDR3 is made up of 13 amino acids. The DNA of the CDR3 is TGTGCCACCAGTGTGGGGAACACAGATACGCAGTATTTT. Protein sequence: CATSVGNTDTQYF.

The rearrangement uses TRBV6-2 or TRBV6-3 and TRBJ1-1, with D tentatively TRBD1 (6 bases). This CDR3 has 14 residues. Between the trimmed V and J ends, which lost 4 bases and 1 base, there was a span of 10 bases. Germline assignment: CDR1 MNHEY and CDR2 SVGEGT. The CDR3 sequence is CASSLGGANTEAFF. In nucleotides, the CDR3 is TGTGCCAGCAGTTTGGGGGGGGCGAACACTGAAGCTTTCTTT.

The V and J genes are TRBV7-6 and TRBJ1-5; D is uncertain. The CDR3 has 15 amino acids. Germline CDR1 and CDR2: SGHVS and FNYEAQ. The V gene lost 3 bases and the J gene lost 7 bases, with 16 bases spanning the gap. CDR3 region: CASSFEAGVRQPQHF. Written as DNA, the CDR3 is TGTGCCAGCAGCTTTGAGGCGGGAGTGCGCCAGCCCCAGCATTTT. The whole variable domain, filled in from reference TRBV7-6 and TRBJ1-5, reads GAGVSQSPRYKVTKRGQDVALRCDPISGHVSLYWYRQALGQGPEFLTYFNYEAQQDKSGLPNDRFSAERPEGSISTLTIQRTEQRDSAMYRCASSFEAGVRQPQHFGDGTRLSIL.

This clone was seen more than once but under ten times. The rearrangement uses TRBV6-6 and TRBJ1-6, with D possibly being TRBD1 (6 bases). The CDR3 is 14 residues long. Germline V lookup: CDR1 MNHNY, CDR2 SVGAGI (reference sequence). Trimming stripped 6 bases from V and 9 bases from J, with 15 bases between. The CDR3 loop reads CASSSQGQGSPLHF. The CDR3 coding sequence is TGTGCCAGCAGCTCACAGGGCCAGGGTTCACCCCTCCACTTT.

The rearrangement uses TRBV7-8 and TRBJ1-2; the D is unclear. The CDR3 extends over 14 amino acids. The germline CDR1 and CDR2 sequences are SGHVS and FQNEAQ. V was clipped by 1 base and J by 4 bases, with 10 bases between them. DNA of the CDR3: TGTGCCAGCAGCTTAGGACTGATGGGCTATGGCTACACCTTC. Translation gives CASSLGLMGYGYTF.

This clone occurred a few times. The identical CDR3 is also encoded by other nucleotide sequences in the sample. The chain combines TRBV3-1 (or the pseudogene TRBV3-2) with TRBJ2-7; D not certain. Germline V gene data show CDR1 as LGHDT and CDR2 as YNNKEL (reference sequence). This CDR3 comprises 12 residues. V lost 1 base to trimming and J lost 7 bases, with 8 bases between them. The CDR3 coding sequence is TGTGCCAGCAGCCAAGCGGAGAGTGAGCAGTACTTC. It specifies CASSQAESEQYF.

The V call is TRBV7-6, the J call TRBJ2-1; TRBD2 agrees at 9 bases. The germline gives CDR1 SGHVS, CDR2 FNYEAQ. CDR3 size: 16 residues. V was pared by 0 bases and J by 4 bases, with 4 bases of the junction left unmatched. CDR3 DNA: TGTGCCAGCAGCTTAGCGGCGGGGGGGAAATACAATGAGCAGTTCTTC. Translating gives CASSLAAGGKYNEQFF.

In this sample, this clone turned up once. This CDR3 reads CARGRQSSYNEQFF. The CDR3 region has the DNA TGTGCCCGAGGACGCCAGAGCTCCTACAATGAGCAGTTCTTC. The chain uses TRBV2 and TRBJ2-1; no definite D call. Germline CDR1 is SNHLY and CDR2 is FYNNEI. V was pared by 11 bases and J by 0 bases, with 14 bases between. The CDR3 loop spans 14 amino acids.

V usage is TRBV13 and J usage is TRBJ2-3; 7 bases match TRBD2. The CDR3 has 15 amino acids. V was pared by 3 bases and J by 2 bases, with 5 bases of the junction left unmatched. CDR1 PRHDT and CDR2 FYEKMQ come from the germline V gene (reference sequence). The CDR3 sequence is CASSFKRGYTDTQYF. CDR3 in DNA: TGTGCCAGCAGCTTTAAGCGGGGATACACAGATACGCAGTATTTT.

The chain joins TRBV15 to TRBJ2-3; no firm D call. In germline, CDR1 is LNHNV, CDR2 YYDKDF (reference sequence). The CDR3 has 15 residues. V was clipped by 1 base and J by 6 bases, with 14 bases between them. The CDR3 loop is CATSRGLRETDTQYF. The CDR3 DNA is TGTGCCACCAGCAGAGGATTAAGAGAGACGGATACGCAGTATTTT.

CDR3 DNA sequence: TGCGCCAGCAGCACCTCTGGCGGTCTAATCGCTGGAGCTTTCTTT. Protein sequence: CASSTSGGLIAGAFF. The V gene is TRBV5-1, the J gene TRBJ1-1; D unclear. V was cut by 4 bases and J by 10 bases, with 23 bases left in between. Germline V lookup: CDR1 SGHRS, CDR2 YFSETQ. The CDR3 contains 15 residues.

This clone was detected only a few times. The chain has TRBV30 and TRBJ1-6; 7 positions match TRBD1. Trimming cost V 0 bases and J 9 bases; bases outside gene matches: 11. This CDR3 has 16 amino acids. Germline assignment: CDR1 GTSNPN and CDR2 SVGIG (reference sequence). The CDR3 region has the DNA TGTGCCTGGAGTGTACGTAATCACAGGGGAACTTCACCCCTCCACTTT. Its translation is CAWSVRNHRGTSPLHF.

The table lists this clone with a few counts. This chain joins TRBV6-5 and TRBJ1-4; 10 positions agree with TRBD1. Per germline, CDR1 MNHEY and CDR2 SVGAGI. The CDR3 is 15 amino acids. J lost 8 bases, V lost 5 bases, and 8 bases had no gene match. CDR3 DNA: TGTGCCAGCAGTCTCTTCGGGACAGGGGCAGAAAAACTGTTTTTT. Its translation is CASSLFGTGAEKLFF.

Comments on this clone: The sample holds other DNA sequences that translate to the same CDR3. The chain links TRBV4-2 to TRBJ1-2; D not resolved. V lost 0 bases and J lost 4, with 6 bases in between. This CDR3 is built from 13 residues. Germline values: CDR1 LGHNA, CDR2 YNFKEQ. The CDR3 DNA is TGTGCCAGCAGCCAAGAAGGAGGCTATGGCTACACCTTC. Translating it yields CASSQEGGYGYTF.